The 30 T cell receptor beta chains below all came from one sample that was sequenced in a study of blood T cells in healthy people across ages. Next came a second PCR, run for about 6 to 12 cycles, which used a sample-barcoded 5' primer along with a J-beta primer mix. TCRdb reprocessed the 5' RACE reads with MiXCR, giving one entry per CDR3 protein. In the table there are about 680,000 distinct CDR3 sequences, 45% to 50% of which are singletons. Input material: blood. The receptors were gathered from a woman aged 60-70 years in good health.

The chain links TRBV28 to TRBJ2-1, with 11 bases that match TRBD1. This CDR3 comprises 16 residues. Germline values: CDR1 MDHEN, CDR2 SYDVKM. V lost 4 bases to trimming and J lost 7 bases; unmatched junction nucleotides: 9. The CDR3 sequence is CASSYPKGQGGNEQFF. CDR3 in DNA: TGTGCCAGCAGTTATCCCAAGGGACAGGGGGGGAATGAGCAGTTCTTC.

This chain uses TRBV10-3 with TRBJ2-4; unclear D gene. The J call may not be correct, given that the DNA end is closer to TRBJ2-7. Per germline, CDR1 ENHRY and CDR2 SYGVKD. The CDR3 is 12 amino acids. This CDR3 reads CAISESDNEQYF. DNA for the CDR3: TGTGCCATCAGTGAGTCCGACAACGAGCAGTACTTC.

The rearrangement joins TRBV7-8 to TRBJ2-7; D gene uncertain. The germline CDR1 and CDR2 sequences are SGHVS and FQNEAQ. With 1 base removed from V and 2 bases from J, the gap between germline ends came to 15 bases. CDR3 length: 16 residues. For the CDR3, the DNA is TGTGCCAGCAGCTTAGTTGCCGGCTTCAGCCCCTACGAGCAGTACTTC. Translation: CASSLVAGFSPYEQYF.

This clonotype was seen a handful of times. CDR3 in DNA: TGTGCCAGCAGCCCGGGACAGGGGGAAGCCTATGGCTACACCTTC. Translating gives CASSPGQGEAYGYTF. V gene TRBV7-9 combines with J gene TRBJ1-2, with 11 bases aligning to TRBD1. Germline V lookup: CDR1 SEHNR, CDR2 FQNEAQ (reference sequence). This CDR3 has 15 amino acids. Unmatched junction bases numbered 6, after V lost 5 bases and J lost 4 bases.

This clonotype was observed a handful of times. The chain uses TRBV7-3 and TRBJ2-7; no clear D. There are 14 residues in the CDR3. V was trimmed by 0 bases and J by 0 bases, leaving 6 bases between them. Germline assignment: CDR1 SGHTA and CDR2 FQGTGA. DNA for the CDR3: TGTGCCAGCAGCTTAACGCAGCTCTCCTACGAGCAGTACTTC. The encoded protein is CASSLTQLSYEQYF.

There are a few counts of this clonotype. The V gene is TRBV11-2, the J gene TRBJ2-3; D is undetermined. Trimming took 2 bases from V and 2 from J, leaving 8 bases between them. This CDR3 has 14 residues. Per the germline V gene, CDR1 is SGHAT and CDR2 is FQNNGV. The CDR3 region is CASSLKGSTDTQYF. CDR3 in DNA: TGTGCCAGCAGCTTAAAGGGATCCACAGATACGCAGTATTTT.

The chain has TRBV27 and TRBJ1-6; TRBD1 matches 8 bases. In germline, CDR1 is MNHEY, CDR2 SMNVEV (reference sequence). The V gene end was trimmed by 6 bases and the J gene end by 7 bases; junction bases not matched to a gene: 2. This CDR3 comprises 13 residues. The CDR3 reads CASRGQGNSPLHF. The DNA of the CDR3 is TGTGCCAGCAGAGGACAGGGAAATTCACCCCTCCACTTT.

As concerns this clonotype: Its ends do not fully match the called genes, so a read error is possible. This rearrangement joins TRBV20-1 to TRBJ1-2, with 7 positions matching TRBD1. The length of the CDR3 is 12 residues. Germline loops: CDR1 DFQATT, CDR2 SNEGSKA (reference sequence). The CDR3 DNA sequence: TGCGGTGCCAGCAGGGGGATCTATGGCTACACCTTC. As protein: CGASRGIYGYTF.

V and J are TRBV30 and TRBJ2-5; TRBD2 matches at 7 bases. Germline assignment: CDR1 GTSNPN and CDR2 SVGIG (reference sequence). J lost 5 bases, V lost 4 bases, and 4 bases had no gene match. The length of the CDR3 is 12 residues. This CDR3 is CAWNKGGETQYF. DNA of the CDR3: TGTGCCTGGAATAAGGGAGGGGAGACCCAGTACTTC.

The chain joins TRBV29-1 to TRBJ1-5, with TRBD1 matching over 10 bases. The junction had 9 bases not matched to a gene; V was cut back by 7 bases and J by 6 bases. CDR1 and CDR2 from the germline V gene are SQVTM and ANQGSEA. The CDR3 contains 14 residues. In DNA form, the CDR3 reads TGCAGCGCACCCGGGACAGGGGATCGTCAGCCCCAGCATTTT. Translating it yields CSAPGTGDRQPQHF.

The sample holds one count of this clonotype. The gene calls are TRBV7-9 and TRBJ2-7, with 12 bases that match TRBD2. V lost 6 bases to trimming and J lost 7 bases; unmatched junction nucleotides: 13. The CDR3 runs to 16 residues. Germline V gives CDR1 SEHNR, CDR2 FQNEAQ (reference sequence). The CDR3 is CASSPMTSGSRYEQYF. The DNA of the CDR3 is TGTGCCAGCAGTCCTATGACTAGCGGGAGTAGGTATGAGCAGTACTTC.

The chain joins TRBV10-3 to TRBJ2-1; 12 bases agree with TRBD2. V shed 6 bases, J shed 5 bases, and the junction held 8 bases outside the gene matches. CDR1 is ENHRY, CDR2 SYGVKD, per germline. This CDR3 region has 16 residues. CDR3 region: CAIRPASGRDHNEQFF. The CDR3 nucleotides are TGTGCCATCAGGCCGGCTAGCGGGAGGGATCACAATGAGCAGTTCTTC.

This clonotype was seen more than once but under ten times. The J gene is TRBJ2-5, the V gene TRBV7-3; 14 bases are shared with TRBD2. With V trimmed by 5 bases and J by 3 bases, 11 bases remained unmatched. The CDR3 has 18 residues. The germline V gene has CDR1 SGHTA and CDR2 FQGTGA. The CDR3 coding sequence is TGTGCCAGCAGCCCTCGGACTAGCGGGGGGATTGAAGAAGAGACCCAGTACTTC. Amino acid sequence: CASSPRTSGGIEEETQYF.

The chain uses TRBV7-2 and TRBJ2-5, with a possible D match to TRBD2 (5 bases). V lost 4 bases to trimming and J lost 1 base, with 7 bases between them. This CDR3 has 13 amino acids. Germline CDR1 is SGHTA and CDR2 is FQGNSA. CDR3 DNA: TGTGCCAGCAGCTGGGAGAGCCAAGAGACCCAGTACTTC. It encodes CASSWESQETQYF.

The gene calls are TRBV20-1 and TRBJ2-6; 8 bases agree with TRBD1. The germline V gene encodes CDR1 DFQATT and CDR2 SNEGSKA (reference sequence). This CDR3 region has 16 residues. J was trimmed by 0 bases and V by 5 bases; bases with no gene match: 6. As DNA, the CDR3 is TGCAGTGCTCCGACAGGGGTAAACTCTGGGGCCAACGTCCTGACTTTC. Translating gives CSAPTGVNSGANVLTF.

The chain links TRBV7-2 to TRBJ1-6; D possibly corresponds to TRBD1 (6 bases). V was cut by 3 bases and J by 9 bases, with 12 bases left in between. The V gene's germline CDR1 is SGHTA and CDR2 FQGNSA. CDR3 length: 14 residues. The CDR3 DNA sequence: TGTGCCAGCAGCTTTGGGGGCAGAGTTTCACCCCTCCACTTT. Amino acids: CASSFGGRVSPLHF.

This chain uses TRBV18 with TRBJ1-2; 7 bases match TRBD1. CDR1 KGHSH and CDR2 LQKENI come from the germline V gene. Losses at the gene ends were 1 base for V and 0 bases for J; bases not matched to a gene: 5. There are 16 residues in the CDR3. The CDR3 region is CASSPQGQTSNYGYTF. CDR3 nucleotides: TGTGCCAGCTCACCACAGGGACAGACCTCTAACTATGGCTACACCTTC.

The V call is TRBV7-2, the J call TRBJ2-7; TRBD1 might be the D (5 bases). Between the trimmed V and J ends, which lost 2 bases and 2 bases, there was a span of 13 bases. CDR1 and CDR2 from the germline V gene are SGHTA and FQGNSA. This CDR3 is 15 amino acids long. The CDR3 sequence is CASSLLTIGAYEQYF. DNA of the CDR3: TGTGCCAGCAGCTTACTAACCATAGGGGCCTACGAGCAGTACTTC.

This clonotype showed up just a few times. The rearrangement links TRBV7-2 to TRBJ2-7; 10 positions match TRBD1. CDR1 SGHTA and CDR2 FQGNSA come from the germline V gene. The CDR3 length is 15 residues. V shed 1 base, J shed 5 bases, and the junction held 5 bases outside the gene matches. Written as DNA, the CDR3 is TGTGCCAGCAGCTTAGAGCGGGACAGGGGCCACGAGCAGTACTTC. It codes for CASSLERDRGHEQYF. Variable domain in full (rest from reference TRBV7-2 and TRBJ2-7): GAGVSQSPSNKVTEKGKDVELRCDPISGHTALYWYRQSLGQGLEFLIYFQGNSAPDKSGLPSDRFSAERTGGSVSTLTIQRTQQEDSAVYLCASSLERDRGHEQYFGPGTRLTVT.

This chain uses TRBV15 with TRBJ2-4; perhaps TRBD2 as D (6 bases). Trimming removed 2 bases at V and 1 base at J, with 6 bases between. The CDR3 has 14 residues. Germline CDR1 is LNHNV and CDR2 is YYDKDF (reference sequence). CDR3 sequence: CATSRLAAKNIQYF. In DNA, the CDR3 is TGTGCCACCAGCAGACTAGCGGCCAAAAACATTCAGTACTTC.

This rearrangement joins TRBV28 to TRBJ2-5; TRBD1 is a possible D gene (6 bases). Germline values: CDR1 MDHEN, CDR2 SYDVKM. V was shortened by 6 bases and J by 2 bases, with 19 bases between the two germline ends. The CDR3 consists of 16 residues. CDR3 sequence: CASRSDRRKLQETQYF. The CDR3 DNA sequence: TGTGCCAGCAGGTCAGACAGGAGAAAGCTACAAGAGACCCAGTACTTC.

V is TRBV20-1 and J is TRBJ1-1; D is unresolved. The CDR3 runs 12 residues. Between the trimmed V and J ends, which lost 0 bases and 1 base, there was a span of 3 bases. Germline V gives CDR1 DFQATT, CDR2 SNEGSKA (reference sequence). The CDR3 sequence is CSARESNTEAFF. CDR3 nucleotides: TGCAGTGCTAGAGAATCGAACACTGAAGCTTTCTTT.

This clonotype came up a few times. The chain combines TRBV20-1 with TRBJ2-7; unclear D gene. V was trimmed by 0 bases and J by 0 bases, leaving 12 bases between them. In germline, CDR1 is DFQATT, CDR2 SNEGSKA (reference sequence). CDR3 length equals 15 residues. CDR3 nucleotide sequence: TGCAGTGCTAGAGATATTATCCGAGCCTCCTACGAGCAGTACTTC. The encoded protein is CSARDIIRASYEQYF.

The chain combines TRBV28 with TRBJ2-7; TRBD1 is a possible D gene (5 bases). CDR1 is MDHEN and CDR2 is SYDVKM in the germline V gene. Trimming cost V 4 bases and J 3 bases, with 16 bases left between them. This CDR3 is 15 amino acids long. CDR3 protein: CASSSMGRADYEQYF. CDR3 sequence (DNA): TGTGCCAGCAGTTCAATGGGCAGGGCAGACTACGAGCAGTACTTC.

This clonotype was found many times. This rearrangement joins TRBV6-2 or TRBV6-3 to TRBJ2-7; D not resolved. The CDR3 is 12 amino acids. CDR1 and CDR2 (germline): MNHEY, SVGEGT. V gave up 0 bases and J gave up 5 bases, with 5 bases separating them. CDR3 sequence: CASSYSRDEQYF. The DNA for the CDR3 is TGTGCCAGCAGTTACTCGAGAGACGAGCAGTACTTC.

There are a few counts of this clonotype. The rearrangement uses TRBV7-2 and TRBJ2-2; D is possibly TRBD2 (6 bases). Germline assignment: CDR1 SGHTA and CDR2 FQGNSA. This CDR3 comprises 17 residues. V lost 1 base, J lost 6 bases, and 18 bases lay in between. The CDR3 region has the DNA TGTGCCAGCAGCTTAGGGTCCCGGGGGAGTAGACCCGGGGAGCTGTTTTTT. This codes for CASSLGSRGSRPGELFF.

This sequence joins TRBV29-1 and TRBJ1-5; possibly TRBD1 for D (6 bases). V lost 4 bases to trimming and J lost 7 bases, with 11 bases between them. Per germline, CDR1 SQVTM and CDR2 ANQGSEA. The CDR3 sequence is 12 residues long. The CDR3 region is CSVAGAGQPQHF. The DNA for the CDR3 is TGCAGCGTTGCAGGGGCTGGGCAGCCCCAGCATTTT.

This clonotype was recorded once. The gene calls are TRBV20-1 and TRBJ2-3, with D tentatively TRBD1 or TRBD2 (5 bases each). CDR1 is DFQATT and CDR2 is SNEGSKA in the germline V gene (reference sequence). The CDR3 consists of 13 residues. Trimming removed 0 bases at V and 3 bases at J, with 7 bases between. The CDR3 region has the DNA TGCAGTGCTAGAGACTGGGGGACAGATACGCAGTATTTT. It encodes CSARDWGTDTQYF.

The sample holds many counts of this clonotype. The chain couples TRBV9 to TRBJ2-1, with 9 positions matching TRBD2. The CDR3 extends over 15 amino acids. V shed 0 bases and J 10 bases; nucleotides not matched to a gene: 8. Germline V CDR1 and CDR2: SGDLS, YYNGEE. CDR3 nucleotide sequence: TGTGCCAGCAGCGTAGCTAGCGGGGTGCTAGGGGAGCAGTTCTTC. It is translated as CASSVASGVLGEQFF.

This chain connects TRBV6-2 or TRBV6-3 to TRBJ1-6; no reliable D call. Per germline, CDR1 MNHEY and CDR2 SVGEGT. V was shortened by 8 bases and J by 7 bases, with 15 bases between the two germline ends. CDR3 length equals 14 residues. CDR3 coding DNA: TGTGCCAGCGCCGCTAGGACGGTAAATTCACCCCTCCACTTT. Amino acids: CASAARTVNSPLHF.